This T cell receptor (beta chain) was observed in a study of CD8 T cells in Susac syndrome. J gave up 0 bases and V 6 bases, and 6 bases lay outside the gene matches. The CDR3 consists of 15 residues. RNA totalling about 0.45 to 1 ug underwent reverse transcription with random hexamers. TCRdb independently ran MiXCR on the immunoSEQ multiplex PCR reads; one entry per CDR3 protein. Among 400,000 to 550,000 distinct CDR3 sequences listed, around 85% were seen once. The J gene is TRBJ2-7, the V gene TRBV12-3 or TRBV12-4, with 9 bases fitting TRBD1. The sequenced sample was CD8+ T cells from PBMCs. The origin of this receptor is a human donor with multiple sclerosis. The CDR3 loop reads CASRPGTGYSYEQYF. DNA for the CDR3: TGTGCCAGCAGGCCCGGGACAGGGTACTCCTACGAGCAGTACTTC.